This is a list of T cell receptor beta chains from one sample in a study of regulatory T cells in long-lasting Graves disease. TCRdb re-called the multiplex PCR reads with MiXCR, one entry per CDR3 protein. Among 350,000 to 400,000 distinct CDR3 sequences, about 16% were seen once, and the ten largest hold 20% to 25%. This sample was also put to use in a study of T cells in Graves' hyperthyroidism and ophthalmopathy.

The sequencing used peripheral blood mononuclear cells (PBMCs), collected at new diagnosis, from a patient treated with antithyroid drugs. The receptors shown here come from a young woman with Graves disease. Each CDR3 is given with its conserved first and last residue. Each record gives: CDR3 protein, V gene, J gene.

CASSFATGDGYTF	TRBV7-2	TRBJ1-2
CASSQDPTGNEKLFF	TRBV3-1	TRBJ1-4
CASSPWAASNQPQHF	TRBV18	TRBJ1-5
CAWLDRGRGYGYTF	TRBV30	TRBJ1-2
CASSYNLGETQYF	TRBV7-3	TRBJ2-5
CASSQGDFYEQYF	TRBV3-1	TRBJ2-7
CSVAGPGYEQYF	TRBV29-1	TRBJ2-7
CASSWRDYNEQFF	TRBV9	TRBJ2-1
CASSFGGTGIGELFF	TRBV11-2	TRBJ2-2
CASRQTGEWNEQFF	TRBV28	TRBJ2-1
CSVPEGYNGYTF	TRBV29-1	TRBJ1-2
CASSHLVSSTDTQYF	TRBV7-8	TRBJ2-3
CASSVGTSGRRDTQYF	TRBV28	TRBJ2-3
CASSSIAGDYNEQFF	TRBV11-2	TRBJ2-1
CASSVVSGGSQETQYF	TRBV9	-
CASSLKVDSSYEQFF	TRBV27	TRBJ2-1
CASSYFGRLNTEAFF	TRBV6-5	TRBJ1-1
CATSGSQETQYF	TRBV24-1	TRBJ2-5
CAISDTRGQGAIYEQFF	TRBV10-3	TRBJ2-1
CASTLGGLYEQYF	TRBV28	TRBJ2-7
CASSPLGGGVYNEKLFF	TRBV14	TRBJ1-4
CASSPPPDSGRKNEQFF	TRBV28	TRBJ2-1
CASSQRPEYSYEQYF	TRBV4-1	TRBJ2-7